These T cell receptor beta chains were read from a single sample in a study of blood T cell repertoires in COVID-19. Produced via immunoSEQ multiplex PCR; TCRdb's table is partial and in-frame only. The sample has around 250,000 clones, approximately 85% seen once. The material sequenced was PBMCs or T cells enriched from blood (not recorded which). The origin of the receptors is a woman aged 45-65 years with acute COVID-19. Both conserved end residues are part of each CDR3. The D gene is left open where the match is weak. Where a row states a size, it is once, few, many or the class of an expanded clone; other rows omit it.

v_call,clone_size,j_call,d_call,cdr3_nt,cdr3_aa
TRBV25-1,NA,TRBJ2-7,TRBD2,TGTGCCAGCAGTAAGGGACGGGGGGGGCCCCACGAGCAGTACTTC,CASSKGRGGPHEQYF
TRBV19,NA,TRBJ1-2,NA,TGTGCCAGTAGCCAACAGGGATCCCCTAACTATGGCTACACCTTC,CASSQQGSPNYGYTF
TRBV19,NA,TRBJ1-5,NA,TGTGCCAGTAGTCTCGACAGGTTAGGGCGCCAGCCCCAGCATTTT,CASSLDRLGRQPQHF
TRBV30,few,TRBJ2-7,NA,TGTGCCTGGAGTGTACGCGGCGAGCAGTACTTC,CAWSVRGEQYF
TRBV25-1,NA,TRBJ2-1,TRBD1,TGTGCCAGCAGTGGGTTACCGGGACAGGCCCTCCTATACAATGAGCAGTTCTTC,CASSGLPGQALLYNEQFF
TRBV3-1/TRBV3-2,NA,TRBJ1-4,TRBD1,TGTGCCAGCAGCCCGCACGTAGGGGGCTCTAATGAAAAACTGTTTTTT,CASSPHVGGSNEKLFF
TRBV19,NA,TRBJ1-3,NA,TGTGCCAGTAGTATCCCCAGACAGAAACCTGGAAACACCATATATTTT,CASSIPRQKPGNTIYF
TRBV6-6,NA,TRBJ1-6,NA,TGTGCCAGCACCACCACAGGGCCCGGTTCACCCCTCCACTTT,CASTTTGPGSPLHF
TRBV27,NA,TRBJ2-1,TRBD2,TGTGCCAGCAGTTTAAGGACTAGCGGGGGGTTACGTAGCTCCTACAATGAGCAGTTCTTC,CASSLRTSGGLRSSYNEQFF
TRBV7-2,NA,TRBJ1-5,NA,TGTGCCAGCAGCTTAGTGGAGGGTCAGCGGCAGCCCCAGCATTTT,CASSLVEGQRQPQHF
TRBV21-1,few,TRBJ2-7,NA,TGTGCCAGCAGCACCATCCGGGACAGGGCCTACGAGCAGTACTTC,CASSTIRDRAYEQYF
TRBV27,NA,TRBJ2-2,NA,TGTGCCAGCAGGCCGACAGGAGTGAACACCGGGGAGCTGTTTTTT,CASRPTGVNTGELFF
TRBV6-5,NA,TRBJ2-7,NA,TGTGCCAGCAGTAACGCTGGGGGGTACGAGCAGTACTTC,CASSNAGGYEQYF
TRBV6-6,NA,TRBJ2-1,TRBD2,TGTGCCAGCCGCAGACTAGCGGACAACAATGAGCAGTTCTTC,CASRRLADNNEQFF
TRBV9,few,TRBJ1-4,NA,TGTGCCAGCAGCGTAGGTTTGGGGGCGGAGAGTGAAAAACTGTTTTTT,CASSVGLGAESEKLFF